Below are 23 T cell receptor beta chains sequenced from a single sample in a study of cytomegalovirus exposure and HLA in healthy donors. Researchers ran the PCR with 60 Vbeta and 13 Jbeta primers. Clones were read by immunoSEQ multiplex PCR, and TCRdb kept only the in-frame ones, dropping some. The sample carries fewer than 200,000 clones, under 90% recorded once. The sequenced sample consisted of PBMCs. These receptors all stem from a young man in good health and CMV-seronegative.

DNA of the CDR3: TGTGCCAGTGGGGGGGCAGACTCTGGAAACACCATATATTTT. It specifies CASGGADSGNTIYF. This chain links TRBV28 with TRBJ1-3; possibly TRBD1 for D (6 bases). CDR1 and CDR2 (germline): MDHEN, SYDVKM. The CDR3 extends over 14 amino acids. Deletions cut 9 bases from V and 0 bases from J, with 12 bases between.

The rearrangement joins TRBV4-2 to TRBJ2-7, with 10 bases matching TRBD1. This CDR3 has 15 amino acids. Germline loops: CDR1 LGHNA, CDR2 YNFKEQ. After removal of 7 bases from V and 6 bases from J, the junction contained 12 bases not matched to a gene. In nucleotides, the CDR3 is TGTGCCAGCATGGAATGGGGGACAGGGGCTGGCGAGCAGTACTTC. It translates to CASMEWGTGAGEQYF.

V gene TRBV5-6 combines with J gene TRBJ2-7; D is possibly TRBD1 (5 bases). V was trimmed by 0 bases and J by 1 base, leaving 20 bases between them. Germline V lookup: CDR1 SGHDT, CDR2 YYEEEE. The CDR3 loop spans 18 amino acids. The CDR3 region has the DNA TGTGCCAGCAGCTTGGGCTTACAGGCGCTGCTCCGATCCTACGAGCAGTACTTC. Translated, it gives CASSLGLQALLRSYEQYF.

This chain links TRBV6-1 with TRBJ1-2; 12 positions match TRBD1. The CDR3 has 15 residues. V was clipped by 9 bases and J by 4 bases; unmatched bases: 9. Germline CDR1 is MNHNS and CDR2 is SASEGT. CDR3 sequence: CARPGQGALCYGYTF. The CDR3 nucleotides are TGTGCCAGACCGGGACAGGGGGCGCTTTGCTATGGCTACACCTTC.

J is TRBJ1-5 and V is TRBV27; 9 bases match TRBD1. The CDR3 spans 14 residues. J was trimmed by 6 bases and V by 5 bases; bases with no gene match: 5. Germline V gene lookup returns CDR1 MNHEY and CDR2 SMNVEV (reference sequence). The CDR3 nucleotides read TGTGCCAGCAGTCCACAGACAGGGGGTCAGCCCCAGCATTTT. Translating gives CASSPQTGGQPQHF.

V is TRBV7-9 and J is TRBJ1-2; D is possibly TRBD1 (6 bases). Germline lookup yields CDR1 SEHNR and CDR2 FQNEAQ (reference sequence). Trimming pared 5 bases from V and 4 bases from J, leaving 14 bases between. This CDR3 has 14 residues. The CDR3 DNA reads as TGTGCCAGCAGCCCCCGGGACATTGGCTATGGCTACACCTTC. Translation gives CASSPRDIGYGYTF.

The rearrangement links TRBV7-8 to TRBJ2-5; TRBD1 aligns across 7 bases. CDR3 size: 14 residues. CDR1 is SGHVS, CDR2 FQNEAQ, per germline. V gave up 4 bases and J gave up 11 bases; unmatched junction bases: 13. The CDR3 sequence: CASSSWDSLREQYF. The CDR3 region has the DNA TGTGCCAGCAGCTCGTGGGACAGCCTTAGAGAGCAGTACTTC.

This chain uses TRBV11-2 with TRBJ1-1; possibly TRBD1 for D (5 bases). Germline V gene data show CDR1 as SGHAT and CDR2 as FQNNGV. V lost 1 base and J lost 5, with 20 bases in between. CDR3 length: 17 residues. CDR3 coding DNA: TGTGCCAGCAGCTTAGCGAGTGCCGCAGGGTTCGGAACTGAAGCTTTCTTT. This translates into CASSLASAAGFGTEAFF.

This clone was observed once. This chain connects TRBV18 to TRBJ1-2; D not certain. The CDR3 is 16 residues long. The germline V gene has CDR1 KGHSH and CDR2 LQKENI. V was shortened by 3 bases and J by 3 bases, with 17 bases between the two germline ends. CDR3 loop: CASSPRSQRTYYGYTF. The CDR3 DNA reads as TGTGCCAGCTCACCCCGATCACAGCGGACTTACTATGGCTACACCTTC.

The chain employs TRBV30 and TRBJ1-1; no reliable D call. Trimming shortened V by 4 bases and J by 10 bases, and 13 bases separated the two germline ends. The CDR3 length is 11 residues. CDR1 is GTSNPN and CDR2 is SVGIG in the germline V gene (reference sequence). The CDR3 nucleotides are TGTGCCTGGATTAACAGTTTCCGAGCTTTCTTT. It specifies CAWINSFRAFF.

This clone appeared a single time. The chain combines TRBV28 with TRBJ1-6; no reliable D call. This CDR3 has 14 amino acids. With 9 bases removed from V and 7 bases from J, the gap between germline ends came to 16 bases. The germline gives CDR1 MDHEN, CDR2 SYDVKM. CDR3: CASQPGSRNSPLHF. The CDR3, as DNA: TGTGCCAGTCAGCCCGGTAGCCGAAATTCACCCCTCCACTTT.

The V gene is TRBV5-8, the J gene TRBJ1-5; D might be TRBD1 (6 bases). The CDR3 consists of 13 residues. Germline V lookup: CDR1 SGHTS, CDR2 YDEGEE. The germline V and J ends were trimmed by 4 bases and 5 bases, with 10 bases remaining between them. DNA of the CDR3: TGTGCCAGCAGCAACCGACAGGATCAGCCCCAGCATTTT. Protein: CASSNRQDQPQHF.

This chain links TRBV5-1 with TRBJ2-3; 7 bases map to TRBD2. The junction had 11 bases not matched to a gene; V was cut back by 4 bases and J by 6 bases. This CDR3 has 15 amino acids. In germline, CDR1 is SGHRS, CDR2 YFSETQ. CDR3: CASSRIAGGSDTQYF. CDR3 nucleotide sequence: TGCGCCAGCAGCCGAATAGCGGGTGGCTCGGATACGCAGTATTTT.

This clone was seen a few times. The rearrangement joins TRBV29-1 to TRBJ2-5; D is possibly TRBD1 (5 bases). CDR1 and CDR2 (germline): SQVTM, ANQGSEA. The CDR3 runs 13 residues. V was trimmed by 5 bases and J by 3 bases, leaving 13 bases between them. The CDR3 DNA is TGCAGCGTTAGGAACAGGCTGAAAGAGACCCAGTACTTC. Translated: CSVRNRLKETQYF.

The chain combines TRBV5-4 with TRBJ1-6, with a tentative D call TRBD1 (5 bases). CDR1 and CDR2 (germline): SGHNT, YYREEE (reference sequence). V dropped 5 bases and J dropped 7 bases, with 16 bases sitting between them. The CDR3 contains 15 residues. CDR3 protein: CASSYRQNPNSPLHF. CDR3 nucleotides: TGTGCCAGCAGTTATCGACAGAACCCAAATTCACCCCTCCACTTT.

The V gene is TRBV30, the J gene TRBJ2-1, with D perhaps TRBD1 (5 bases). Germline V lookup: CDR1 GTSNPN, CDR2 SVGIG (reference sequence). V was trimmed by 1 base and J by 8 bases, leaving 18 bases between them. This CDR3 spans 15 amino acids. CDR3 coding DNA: TGTGCCTGGAGTGGAAAGGGGCAGGAGAACGATGAGCAGTTCTTC. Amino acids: CAWSGKGQENDEQFF.

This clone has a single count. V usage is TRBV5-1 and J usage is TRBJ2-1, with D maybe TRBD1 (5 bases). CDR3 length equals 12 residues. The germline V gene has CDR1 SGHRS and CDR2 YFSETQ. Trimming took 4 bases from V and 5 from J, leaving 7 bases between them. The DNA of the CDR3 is TGCGCCAGCAGCCTACAGGACAATGAGCAGTTCTTC. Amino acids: CASSLQDNEQFF.

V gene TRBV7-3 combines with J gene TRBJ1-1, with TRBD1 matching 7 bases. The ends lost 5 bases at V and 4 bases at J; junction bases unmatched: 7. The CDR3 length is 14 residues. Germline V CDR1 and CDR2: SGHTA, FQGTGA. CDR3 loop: CASSPGQEVTEAFF. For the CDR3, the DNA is TGTGCCAGCAGCCCCGGACAGGAGGTCACTGAAGCTTTCTTT.

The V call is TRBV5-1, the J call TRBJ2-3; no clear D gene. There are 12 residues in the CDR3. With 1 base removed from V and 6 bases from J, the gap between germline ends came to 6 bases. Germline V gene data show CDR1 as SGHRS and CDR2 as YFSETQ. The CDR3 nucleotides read TGCGCCAGCAGCTTGACTCGTGATACGCAGTATTTT. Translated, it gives CASSLTRDTQYF. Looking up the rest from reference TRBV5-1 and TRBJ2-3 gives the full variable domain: KAGVTQTPRYLIKTRGQQVTLSCSPISGHRSVSWYQQTPGQGLQFLFEYFSETQRNKGNFPGRFSGRQFSNSRSEMNVSTLELGDSALYLCASSLTRDTQYFGPGTRLTVL.

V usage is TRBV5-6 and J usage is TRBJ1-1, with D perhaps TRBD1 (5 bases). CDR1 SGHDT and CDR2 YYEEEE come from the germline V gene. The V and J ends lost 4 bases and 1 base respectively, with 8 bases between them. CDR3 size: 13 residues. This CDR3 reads CASSGASNTEAFF. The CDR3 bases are TGTGCCAGCAGCGGGGCCTCGAACACTGAAGCTTTCTTT.

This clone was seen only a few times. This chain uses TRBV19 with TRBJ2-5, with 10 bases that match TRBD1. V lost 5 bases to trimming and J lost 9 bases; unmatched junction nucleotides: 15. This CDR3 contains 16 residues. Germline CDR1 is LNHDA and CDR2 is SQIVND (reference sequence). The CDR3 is CASSPTGQGGILAQYF. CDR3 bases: TGTGCCAGTAGTCCCACCGGACAGGGGGGGATATTGGCCCAGTACTTC. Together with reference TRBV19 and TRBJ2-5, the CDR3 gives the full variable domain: DGGITQSPKYLFRKEGQNVTLSCEQNLNHDAMYWYRQDPGQGLRLIYYSQIVNDFQKGDIAEGYSVSREKKESFPLTVTSAQKNPTAFYLCASSPTGQGGILAQYFGPGTRLLVL.

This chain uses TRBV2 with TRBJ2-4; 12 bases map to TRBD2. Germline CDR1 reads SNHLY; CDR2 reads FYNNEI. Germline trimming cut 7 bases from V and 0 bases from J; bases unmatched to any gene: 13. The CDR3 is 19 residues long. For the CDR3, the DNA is TGTGCCAGCAAGGGGGGGTGGCTAGCGGGGGGGCTAGCCAAAAACATTCAGTACTTC. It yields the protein CASKGGWLAGGLAKNIQYF.

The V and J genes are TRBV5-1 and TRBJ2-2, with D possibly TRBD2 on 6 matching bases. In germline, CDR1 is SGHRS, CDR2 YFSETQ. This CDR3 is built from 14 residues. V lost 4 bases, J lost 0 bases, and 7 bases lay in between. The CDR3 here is CASSRETNTGELFF. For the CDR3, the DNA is TGCGCCAGCAGCCGGGAGACGAACACCGGGGAGCTGTTTTTT.